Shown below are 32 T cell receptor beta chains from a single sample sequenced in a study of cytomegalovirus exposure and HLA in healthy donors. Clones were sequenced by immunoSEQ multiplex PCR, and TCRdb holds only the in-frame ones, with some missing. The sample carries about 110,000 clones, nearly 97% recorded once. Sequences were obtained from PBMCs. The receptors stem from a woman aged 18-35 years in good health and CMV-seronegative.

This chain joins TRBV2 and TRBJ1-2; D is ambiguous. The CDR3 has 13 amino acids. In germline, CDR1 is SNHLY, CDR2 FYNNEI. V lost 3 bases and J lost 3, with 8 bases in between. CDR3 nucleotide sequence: TGTGCCAGCAGTGAGGGCATCGACTATGGCTACACCTTC. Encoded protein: CASSEGIDYGYTF.

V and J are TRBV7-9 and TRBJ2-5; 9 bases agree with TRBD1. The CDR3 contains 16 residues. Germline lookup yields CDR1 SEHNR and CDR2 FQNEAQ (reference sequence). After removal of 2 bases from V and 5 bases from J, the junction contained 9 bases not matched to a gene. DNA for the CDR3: TGTGCCAGCAGCTTAATAGAAACAGGGGGCTTGGAGACCCAGTACTTC. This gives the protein CASSLIETGGLETQYF.

CDR3 DNA: TGTGCCAGCAGCTGGGGACAGACTAACTATGGCTACACCTTC. Its protein is CASSWGQTNYGYTF. This chain uses TRBV5-6 with TRBJ1-2; 7 bases fit TRBD1. Germline CDR1 SGHDT, CDR2 YYEEEE. The junction had 2 bases not matched to a gene; V was cut back by 3 bases and J by 0 bases. The CDR3 is 14 amino acids.

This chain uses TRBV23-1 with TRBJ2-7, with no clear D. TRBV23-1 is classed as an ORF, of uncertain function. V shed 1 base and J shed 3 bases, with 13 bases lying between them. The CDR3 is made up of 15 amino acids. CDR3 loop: CASSQFAVRHYEQYF. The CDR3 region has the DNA TGCGCCAGCAGTCAATTCGCCGTGAGACACTACGAGCAGTACTTC.

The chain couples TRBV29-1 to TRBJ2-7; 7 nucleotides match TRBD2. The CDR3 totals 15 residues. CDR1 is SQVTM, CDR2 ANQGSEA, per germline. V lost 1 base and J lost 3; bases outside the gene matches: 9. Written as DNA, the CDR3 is TGCAGCGTTGAAGGTAGAGCGGGGAGGGACTACGAGCAGTACTTC. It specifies CSVEGRAGRDYEQYF.

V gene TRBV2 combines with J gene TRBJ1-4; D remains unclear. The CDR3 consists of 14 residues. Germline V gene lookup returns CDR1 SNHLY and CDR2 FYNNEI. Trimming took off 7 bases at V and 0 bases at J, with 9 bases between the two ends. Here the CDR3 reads CASTLFATNEKLFF. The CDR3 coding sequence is TGTGCCAGCACCCTTTTTGCAACTAATGAAAAACTGTTTTTT.

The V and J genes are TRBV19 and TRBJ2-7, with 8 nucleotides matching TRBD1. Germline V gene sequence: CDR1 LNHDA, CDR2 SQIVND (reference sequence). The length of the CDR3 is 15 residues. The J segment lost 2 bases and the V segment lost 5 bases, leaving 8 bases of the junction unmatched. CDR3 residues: CASSPRQGNTYEQYF. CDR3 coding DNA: TGTGCCAGTAGTCCCAGACAGGGGAACACCTACGAGCAGTACTTC.

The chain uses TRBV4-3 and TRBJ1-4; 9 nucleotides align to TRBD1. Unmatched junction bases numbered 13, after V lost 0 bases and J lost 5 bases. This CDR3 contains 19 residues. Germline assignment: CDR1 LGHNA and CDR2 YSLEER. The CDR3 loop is CASSQDPPRQGGPNEKLFF. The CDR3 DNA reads TGCGCCAGCAGCCAAGATCCCCCCCGACAGGGGGGACCAAATGAAAAACTGTTTTTT.

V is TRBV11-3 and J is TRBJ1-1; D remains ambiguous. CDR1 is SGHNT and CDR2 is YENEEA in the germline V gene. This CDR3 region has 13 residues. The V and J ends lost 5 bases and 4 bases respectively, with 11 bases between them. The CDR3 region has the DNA TGTGCCAGCAGCGCCCGACTAGGCACTGAAGCTTTCTTT. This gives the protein CASSARLGTEAFF.

This CDR3 is CASSSGQGENTIYF. In nucleotides, the CDR3 is TGTGCCAGCAGTTCCGGACAGGGCGAAAACACCATATATTTT. This rearrangement joins TRBV27 to TRBJ1-3; 8 bases line up with TRBD1. The CDR3 is 14 amino acids. Germline CDR1 and CDR2: MNHEY and SMNVEV (reference sequence). With V trimmed by 4 bases and J by 6 bases, 5 bases remained unmatched.

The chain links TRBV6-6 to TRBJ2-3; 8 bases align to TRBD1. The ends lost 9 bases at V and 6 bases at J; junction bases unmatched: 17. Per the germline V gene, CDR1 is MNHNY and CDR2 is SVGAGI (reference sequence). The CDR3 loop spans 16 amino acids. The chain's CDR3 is CASTPTGQGAVDTQYF. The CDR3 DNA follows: TGTGCCAGTACCCCCACCGGACAGGGCGCCGTGGATACGCAGTATTTT.

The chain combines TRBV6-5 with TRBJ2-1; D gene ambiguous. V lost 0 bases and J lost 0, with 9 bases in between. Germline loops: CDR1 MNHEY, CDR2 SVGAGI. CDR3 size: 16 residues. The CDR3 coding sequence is TGTGCCAGCAGTTACTCGACTCCTGACTCCTACAATGAGCAGTTCTTC. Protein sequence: CASSYSTPDSYNEQFF.

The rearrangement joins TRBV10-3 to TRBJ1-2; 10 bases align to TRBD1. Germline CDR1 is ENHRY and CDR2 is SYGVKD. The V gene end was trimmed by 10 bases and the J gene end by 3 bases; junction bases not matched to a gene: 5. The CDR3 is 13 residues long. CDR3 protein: CATSDRGDYGYTF. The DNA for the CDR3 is TGTGCCACCTCGGACAGGGGGGACTATGGCTACACCTTC.

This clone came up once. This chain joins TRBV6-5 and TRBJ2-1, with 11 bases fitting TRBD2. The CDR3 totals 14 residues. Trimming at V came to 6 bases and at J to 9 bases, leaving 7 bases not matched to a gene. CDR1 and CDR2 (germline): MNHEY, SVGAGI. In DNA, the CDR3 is TGTGCCAGCAGCATTAGCGGGGGGGCCCTTGAGCAGTTCTTC. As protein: CASSISGGALEQFF.

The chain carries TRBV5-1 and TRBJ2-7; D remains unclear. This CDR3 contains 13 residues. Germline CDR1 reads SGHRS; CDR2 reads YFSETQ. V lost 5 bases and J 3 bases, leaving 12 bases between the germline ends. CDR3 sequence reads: CASSAGRNYEQYF. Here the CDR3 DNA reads TGCGCCAGCAGTGCAGGAAGAAACTACGAGCAGTACTTC. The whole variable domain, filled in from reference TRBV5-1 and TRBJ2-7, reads KAGVTQTPRYLIKTRGQQVTLSCSPISGHRSVSWYQQTPGQGLQFLFEYFSETQRNKGNFPGRFSGRQFSNSRSEMNVSTLELGDSALYLCASSAGRNYEQYFGPGTRLTVT.

As DNA, the CDR3 is TGTGCCAGCAGCTCCTGGACTAGCGGGGGGGTTTACGAGCAGTACTTC. Protein: CASSSWTSGGVYEQYF. The chain has TRBV5-6 and TRBJ2-7; 15 positions agree with TRBD2. Trimming cost V 3 bases and J 4 bases; bases outside gene matches: 5. Germline loops: CDR1 SGHDT, CDR2 YYEEEE. CDR3 length: 16 amino acids.

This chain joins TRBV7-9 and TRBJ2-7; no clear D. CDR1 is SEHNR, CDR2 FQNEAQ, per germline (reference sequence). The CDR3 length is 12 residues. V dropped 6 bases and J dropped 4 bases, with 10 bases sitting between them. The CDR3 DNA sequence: TGTGCCAGCAGTTCGAGTGTTTACGAGCAGTACTTC. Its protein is CASSSSVYEQYF.

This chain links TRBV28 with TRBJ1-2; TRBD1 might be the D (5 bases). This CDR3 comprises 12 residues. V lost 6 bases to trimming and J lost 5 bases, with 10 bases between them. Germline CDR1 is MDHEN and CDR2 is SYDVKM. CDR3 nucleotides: TGTGCCAGCAGAGCGGGGGGATATGGCTACACCTTC. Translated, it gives CASRAGGYGYTF.

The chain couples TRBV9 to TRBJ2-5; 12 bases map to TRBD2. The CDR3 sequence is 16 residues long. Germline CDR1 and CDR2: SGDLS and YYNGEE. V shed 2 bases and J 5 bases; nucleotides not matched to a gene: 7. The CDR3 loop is CASSVLAGGPGETQYF. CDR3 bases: TGTGCCAGCAGCGTCCTAGCGGGGGGGCCCGGGGAGACCCAGTACTTC.

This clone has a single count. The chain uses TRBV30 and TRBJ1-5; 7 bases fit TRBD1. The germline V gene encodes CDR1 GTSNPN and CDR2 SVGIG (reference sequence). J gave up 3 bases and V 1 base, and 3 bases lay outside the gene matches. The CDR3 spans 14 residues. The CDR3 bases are TGTGCCTGGAGTGGGGGACAGATCAATCAGCCCCAGCATTTT. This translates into CAWSGGQINQPQHF.

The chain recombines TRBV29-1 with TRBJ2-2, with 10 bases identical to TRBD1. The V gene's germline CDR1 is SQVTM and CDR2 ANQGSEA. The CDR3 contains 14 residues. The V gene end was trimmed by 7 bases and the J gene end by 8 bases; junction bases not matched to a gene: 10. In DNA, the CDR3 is TGCAGCGGAATCTACGGACAGGGGGAGGGGGAGCTGTTTTTT. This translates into CSGIYGQGEGELFF.

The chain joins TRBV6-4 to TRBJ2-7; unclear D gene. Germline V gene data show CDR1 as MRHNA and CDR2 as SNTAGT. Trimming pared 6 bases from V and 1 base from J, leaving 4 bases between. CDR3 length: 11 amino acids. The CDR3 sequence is CASSQSYEQYF. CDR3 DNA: TGTGCCAGCAGCCAATCCTACGAGCAGTACTTC.

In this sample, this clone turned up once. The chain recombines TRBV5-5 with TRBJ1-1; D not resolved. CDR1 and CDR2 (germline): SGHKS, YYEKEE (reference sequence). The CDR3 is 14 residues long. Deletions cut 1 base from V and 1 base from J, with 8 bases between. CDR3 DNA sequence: TGTGCCAGCAGCTTGTGGGCCTCGAACACTGAAGCTTTCTTT. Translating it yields CASSLWASNTEAFF. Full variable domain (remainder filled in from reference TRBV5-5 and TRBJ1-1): DAGVTQSPTHLIKTRGQQVTLRCSPISGHKSVSWYQQVLGQGPQFIFQYYEKEERGRGNFPDRFSARQFPNYSSELNVNALLLGDSALYLCASSLWASNTEAFFGQGTRLTVV.

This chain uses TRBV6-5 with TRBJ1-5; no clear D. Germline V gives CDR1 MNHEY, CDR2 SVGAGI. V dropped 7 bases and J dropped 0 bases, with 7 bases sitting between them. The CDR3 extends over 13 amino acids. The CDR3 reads CASTPGSNQPQHF. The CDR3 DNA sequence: TGTGCCAGCACCCCGGGTAGCAATCAGCCCCAGCATTTT.

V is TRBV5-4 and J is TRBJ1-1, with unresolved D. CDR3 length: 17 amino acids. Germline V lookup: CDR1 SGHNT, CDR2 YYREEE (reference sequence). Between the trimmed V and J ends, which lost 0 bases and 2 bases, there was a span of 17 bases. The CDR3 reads CASSLGPGGTANTEAFF. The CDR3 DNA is TGTGCCAGCAGCTTGGGCCCTGGTGGAACAGCTAACACTGAAGCTTTCTTT.

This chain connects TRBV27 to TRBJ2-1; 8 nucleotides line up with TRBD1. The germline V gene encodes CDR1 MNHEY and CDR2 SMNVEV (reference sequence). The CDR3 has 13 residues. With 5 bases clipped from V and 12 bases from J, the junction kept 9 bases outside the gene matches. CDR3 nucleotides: TGTGCCAGCAGTACTAGGACAGGGTGGGGGCAGTTCTTC. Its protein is CASSTRTGWGQFF.

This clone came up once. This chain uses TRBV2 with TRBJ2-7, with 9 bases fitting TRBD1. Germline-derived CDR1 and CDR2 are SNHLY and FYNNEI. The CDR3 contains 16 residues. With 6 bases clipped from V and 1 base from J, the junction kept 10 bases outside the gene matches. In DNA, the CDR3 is TGTGCCAGCAGCGTGACACAGGGGGCCCCTTCCTACGAGCAGTACTTC. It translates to CASSVTQGAPSYEQYF.

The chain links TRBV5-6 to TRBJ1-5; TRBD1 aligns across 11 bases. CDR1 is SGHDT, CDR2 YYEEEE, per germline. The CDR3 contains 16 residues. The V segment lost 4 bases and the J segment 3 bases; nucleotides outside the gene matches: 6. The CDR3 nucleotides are TGTGCCAGCAGCGCAGGACAGGGGGCTTACAATCAGCCCCAGCATTTT. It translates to CASSAGQGAYNQPQHF.

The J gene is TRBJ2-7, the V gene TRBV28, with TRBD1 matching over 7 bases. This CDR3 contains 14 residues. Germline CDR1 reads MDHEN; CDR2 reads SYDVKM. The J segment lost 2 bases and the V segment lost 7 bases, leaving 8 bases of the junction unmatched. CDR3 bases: TGTGCCAGCAATACCCGGGACAGCGCCTACGAGCAGTACTTC. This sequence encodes CASNTRDSAYEQYF. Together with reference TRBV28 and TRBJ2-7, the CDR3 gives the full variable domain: DVKVTQSSRYLVKRTGEKVFLECVQDMDHENMFWYRQDPGLGLRLIYFSYDVKMKEKGDIPEGYSVSREKKERFSLILESASTNQTSMYLCASNTRDSAYEQYFGPGTRLTVT.

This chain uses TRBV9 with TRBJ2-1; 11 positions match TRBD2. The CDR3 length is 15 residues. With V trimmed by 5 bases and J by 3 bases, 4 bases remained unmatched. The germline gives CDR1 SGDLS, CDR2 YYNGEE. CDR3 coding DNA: TGTGCCAGCAGTCGGGGACTAGCGGACTACAATGAGCAGTTCTTC. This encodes CASSRGLADYNEQFF.

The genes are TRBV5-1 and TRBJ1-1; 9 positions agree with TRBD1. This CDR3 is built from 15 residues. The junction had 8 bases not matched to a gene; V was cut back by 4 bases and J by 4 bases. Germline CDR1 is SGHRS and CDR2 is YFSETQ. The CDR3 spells CASSTGQGMRTEAFF. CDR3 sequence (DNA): TGCGCCAGCAGCACGGGACAGGGTATGCGCACTGAAGCTTTCTTT. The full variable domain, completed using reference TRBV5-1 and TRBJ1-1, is KAGVTQTPRYLIKTRGQQVTLSCSPISGHRSVSWYQQTPGQGLQFLFEYFSETQRNKGNFPGRFSGRQFSNSRSEMNVSTLELGDSALYLCASSTGQGMRTEAFFGQGTRLTVV.

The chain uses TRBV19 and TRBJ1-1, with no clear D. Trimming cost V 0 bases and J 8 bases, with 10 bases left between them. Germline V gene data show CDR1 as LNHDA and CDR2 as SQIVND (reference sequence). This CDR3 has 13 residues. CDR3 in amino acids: CASSIEPRREAFF. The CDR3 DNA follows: TGTGCCAGTAGTATAGAGCCTCGCAGGGAAGCTTTCTTT.